These 21 T cell receptor beta chains were sequenced from one sample in a study of T cells in Graves' hyperthyroidism and ophthalmopathy. RNA transcripts served as the template for amplifying TCR beta CDR3 regions. First-round RT-PCR of the TCR CDR3 relied on the HTBI primer set. A single record per CDR3 protein comes from TCRdb applying MiXCR to the multiplex PCR reads. The sample includes around 600,000 distinct CDR3 sequences, 15% to 20% of them seen just once. Sequencing input: blood. These receptors originate from a woman between 40 and 55 years old with Graves' ophthalmopathy.

This clonotype has at least ten counts. The chain couples TRBV29-1 to TRBJ1-5; TRBD1 matches 7 bases. Per germline, CDR1 SQVTM and CDR2 ANQGSEA. The trim removed 6 bases at V and 2 bases at J, leaving 7 bases unmatched. The CDR3 sequence is 14 residues long. CDR3 region: CSVRQGPGNQPQHF. CDR3 sequence (DNA): TGCAGCGTCCGACAGGGTCCGGGCAATCAGCCCCAGCATTTT.

This clonotype has a count of ten or more. CDR3 loop: CASSPGAGGNQPQHF. DNA of the CDR3: TGTGCCAGCTCCCCGGGGGCGGGGGGCAATCAGCCCCAGCATTTT. The chain uses TRBV18 and TRBJ1-5; TRBD1 is a possible D gene (6 bases). The CDR3 runs to 15 residues. CDR1 and CDR2 (germline): KGHSH, LQKENI. V was clipped by 6 bases and J by 2 bases, with 14 bases between them.

Here the CDR3 DNA reads TGTGCCAGCAGTGAAGTGGTAGATCAGCCCCAGCATTTT. Translated: CASSEVVDQPQHF. The rearrangement links TRBV6-1 to TRBJ1-5; D not resolved. Trimming pared 1 base from V and 5 bases from J, leaving 6 bases between. This CDR3 has 13 amino acids. Germline-derived CDR1 and CDR2 are MNHNS and SASEGT.

This chain links TRBV20-1 with TRBJ1-2, with D possibly matching TRBD1 (5 bases). Germline V gene lookup returns CDR1 DFQATT and CDR2 SNEGSKA (reference sequence). The CDR3 contains 12 residues. The CDR3 sequence: CRAWGPNYGYTF. CDR3 coding DNA: TGCAGGGCCTGGGGACCTAACTATGGCTACACCTTC.

This clonotype was seen many times. V usage is TRBV20-1 and J usage is TRBJ2-2, with 8 nucleotides matching TRBD1. The V gene end was trimmed by 4 bases and the J gene end by 6 bases; junction bases not matched to a gene: 7. CDR1 and CDR2 (germline): DFQATT, SNEGSKA (reference sequence). The CDR3 has 14 amino acids. The DNA for the CDR3 is TGCAGTGCTACGCTGACAGGGGTCGCCGGGGAGCTGTTTTTT. Protein product: CSATLTGVAGELFF.

The CDR3 here is CASSFQAPGYTF. The CDR3 nucleotides are TGTGCCAGCAGTTTTCAGGCTCCTGGCTACACCTTC. The chain recombines TRBV12-3 or TRBV12-4 with TRBJ1-2; no reliable D call. The CDR3 totals 12 residues. V was cut by 3 bases and J by 7 bases, with 9 bases left in between.

This clonotype was detected once. The chain employs TRBV19 and TRBJ1-2, with D hard to call. Per germline, CDR1 LNHDA and CDR2 SQIVND (reference sequence). This CDR3 has 14 residues. V lost 5 bases to trimming and J lost 4 bases, with 14 bases between them. CDR3 residues: CASSLDRRLYGYTF. CDR3 nucleotides: TGTGCCAGTAGTCTCGACCGGAGGCTCTATGGCTACACCTTC.

The chain has TRBV20-1 and TRBJ2-3; possibly TRBD1 for D (6 bases). The germline CDR1 and CDR2 sequences are DFQATT and SNEGSKA (reference sequence). CDR3 length equals 14 residues. Trimming pared 4 bases from V and 0 bases from J, leaving 11 bases between. The CDR3 here is CSATDSLSTDTQYF. The CDR3 bases are TGCAGTGCTACGGACAGTTTAAGCACAGATACGCAGTATTTT.

This clonotype was seen more than once but under ten times. CDR3 in amino acids: CASRDKVEKLFF. CDR3 bases: TGTGCCAGCAGGGACAAGGTTGAAAAACTGTTTTTT. The J gene is TRBJ1-4, the V gene TRBV28; D perhaps matches TRBD1 (5 bases). Germline values: CDR1 MDHEN, CDR2 SYDVKM. The CDR3 loop spans 12 amino acids. V dropped 6 bases and J dropped 7 bases, with 9 bases sitting between them.

This clonotype was counted only a few times. At one boundary the junction diverges from the germline segment, which might be a read error. This sequence joins TRBV28 and TRBJ2-5; D possibly corresponds to TRBD2 (7 bases). The germline V gene has CDR1 MDHEN and CDR2 SYDVKM. The CDR3 spans 14 residues. CDR3 nucleotide sequence: TGTGTCAGCAGAGTTCGGGGGGCCAGGGAGACCCAGTACTTC. It specifies CVSRVRGARETQYF.

This clonotype occurred a few times. This rearrangement joins TRBV7-9 to TRBJ2-4; a weak D match, TRBD2 (6 bases). The germline V gene encodes CDR1 SEHNR and CDR2 FQNEAQ (reference sequence). Trimming pared 5 bases from V and 8 bases from J, leaving 19 bases between. The CDR3 is made up of 15 amino acids. CDR3 in amino acids: CASSQMGGFGDIQYF. CDR3 nucleotides: TGTGCCAGCAGCCAGATGGGGGGTTTTGGAGACATTCAGTACTTC.

The rearrangement links TRBV10-3 to TRBJ2-1, with 11 bases matching TRBD2. This CDR3 region has 14 residues. Germline V lookup: CDR1 ENHRY, CDR2 SYGVKD. The V gene end was trimmed by 11 bases and the J gene end by 8 bases; junction bases not matched to a gene: 11. The CDR3 DNA reads as TGTGCCGTCAATAGCGGGGGGGCAAGGGATGAGCAGTTCTTC. Amino acid sequence: CAVNSGGARDEQFF.

This clonotype was counted many times. In DNA, the CDR3 is TGTGCCAGCAGTTTGCGCCTTAGGCGGAATGAGCAGTTCTTC. Protein sequence: CASSLRLRRNEQFF. The V gene is TRBV12-3 or TRBV12-4, the J gene TRBJ2-1; the D is unclear. The CDR3 totals 14 residues. Trimming left V 3 bases short and J 7 bases short, with 13 bases between.

This rearrangement joins TRBV9 to TRBJ2-1, with D possibly being TRBD2 (5 bases). This CDR3 is 12 amino acids long. The V gene lost 4 bases and the J gene lost 12 bases, with 14 bases spanning the gap. Looked up from germline, CDR1 is SGDLS and CDR2 is YYNGEE. The CDR3 coding sequence is TGTGCCAGCAGCACCCCTCCCGGGGTGCAGTTCTTC. Its translation is CASSTPPGVQFF.

The chain is built from TRBV5-1 and TRBJ2-2; no reliable D call. Trimming removed 5 bases from V and 6 bases from J, with 14 bases in between. Germline V gene lookup returns CDR1 SGHRS and CDR2 YFSETQ. CDR3 length: 14 amino acids. The CDR3 DNA sequence: TGCGCCAGCAGTCAGGAATCTGACGCCGGGGAGCTGTTTTTT. It yields the protein CASSQESDAGELFF. Full variable domain (missing parts from reference TRBV5-1 and TRBJ2-2): KAGVTQTPRYLIKTRGQQVTLSCSPISGHRSVSWYQQTPGQGLQFLFEYFSETQRNKGNFPGRFSGRQFSNSRSEMNVSTLELGDSALYLCASSQESDAGELFFGEGSRLTVL.

DNA of the CDR3: TGTGCCAGCAGGAGAGGGGCAGATGGCTACACCTTC. Translation gives CASRRGADGYTF. V gene TRBV6-1 combines with J gene TRBJ1-2; perhaps TRBD1 as D (5 bases). CDR1 is MNHNS and CDR2 is SASEGT in the germline V gene. Trimming pared 6 bases from V and 6 bases from J, leaving 11 bases between. The CDR3 runs to 12 residues.

The chain employs TRBV15 and TRBJ1-4; D perhaps matches TRBD1 (5 bases). The CDR3 totals 17 residues. Deletions cut 7 bases from V and 6 bases from J, with 24 bases between. Germline V gives CDR1 LNHNV, CDR2 YYDKDF (reference sequence). The CDR3 nucleotides are TGTGCCACCACCTGGGTTCAGGGTGTTTTGACTGATGAAAAACTGTTTTTT. It specifies CATTWVQGVLTDEKLFF.

This clonotype was counted ten times or more. V and J are TRBV11-2 and TRBJ2-7, with D perhaps given as TRBD1 or TRBD2 (5 bases each). V was pared by 5 bases and J by 1 base, with 12 bases between. The length of the CDR3 is 14 residues. Germline V gene lookup returns CDR1 SGHAT and CDR2 FQNNGV. The CDR3 nucleotides read TGTGCCAGCAGCCCCCGGGACGGATCCTACGAGCAGTACTTC. Its protein is CASSPRDGSYEQYF.

This clonotype has at least ten counts. The genes are TRBV20-1 and TRBJ1-1, with 9 bases that match TRBD1. Germline lookup yields CDR1 DFQATT and CDR2 SNEGSKA (reference sequence). V trimming: 1 base; J trimming: 3 bases; junction bases outside the gene matches: 15. The CDR3 extends over 18 amino acids. CDR3 region: CSARVDTGTGTTHTEAFF. For the CDR3, the DNA is TGCAGTGCTAGAGTAGATACCGGGACAGGGACGACGCACACTGAAGCTTTCTTT.

The chain uses TRBV7-6 and TRBJ2-3; TRBD2 matches at 8 bases. This CDR3 is 14 amino acids long. Losses at the gene ends were 5 bases for V and 4 bases for J; bases not matched to a gene: 5. Looked up from germline, CDR1 is SGHVS and CDR2 is FNYEAQ. Here the CDR3 reads CASSQRGGADTQYF. The CDR3 DNA reads as TGTGCCAGCAGCCAACGGGGGGGCGCAGATACGCAGTATTTT.

The chain couples TRBV29-1 to TRBJ1-1, with a possible D match to TRBD1 (5 bases). V lost 4 bases, J lost 5 bases, and 5 bases lay in between. Germline lookup yields CDR1 SQVTM and CDR2 ANQGSEA. The CDR3 spans 10 residues. The CDR3 region is CSVGQTEAFF. The CDR3 DNA sequence: TGCAGCGTTGGACAGACTGAAGCTTTCTTT.